This T cell receptor beta chain is from a study of shared clonotypes between healthy human individuals. Study-level points and caveats: Richness estimates generally favored naive over memory subsets. Sequencing depth was a factor that was expected to affect clonotype sharing among donors. The sampled material consisted only of blood, and tissue repertoires are likely to differ.

Data came from immunoSEQ multiplex PCR; TCRdb stores just in-frame clones and leaves some out. This sample has under 2,500,000 clones; approximately 96% occur once, and the top ten carry around 0.13%. Germline lookup yields CDR1 SNHLY and CDR2 FYNNEI. The CDR3 has 14 amino acids. Trimming shortened V by 4 bases and J by 2 bases, and 8 bases separated the two germline ends. Splitting of CD4+ cells produced CD45RA+ naive and CD45RA-negative memory subsets. With respect to this clone: Its antigen remains unidentified.

This clonotype originated in a man aged 18 to 35 in good health. The source material was naive CD4+ T cells sorted from blood. Regarding subset: CD45RA+ positively selected. This sequence joins TRBV2 and TRBJ2-2; D gene ambiguous. CDR3 in amino acids: CASSVDGNTGELFF. CDR3 coding DNA: TGTGCCAGCAGTGTCGACGGAAACACCGGGGAGCTGTTTTTT.